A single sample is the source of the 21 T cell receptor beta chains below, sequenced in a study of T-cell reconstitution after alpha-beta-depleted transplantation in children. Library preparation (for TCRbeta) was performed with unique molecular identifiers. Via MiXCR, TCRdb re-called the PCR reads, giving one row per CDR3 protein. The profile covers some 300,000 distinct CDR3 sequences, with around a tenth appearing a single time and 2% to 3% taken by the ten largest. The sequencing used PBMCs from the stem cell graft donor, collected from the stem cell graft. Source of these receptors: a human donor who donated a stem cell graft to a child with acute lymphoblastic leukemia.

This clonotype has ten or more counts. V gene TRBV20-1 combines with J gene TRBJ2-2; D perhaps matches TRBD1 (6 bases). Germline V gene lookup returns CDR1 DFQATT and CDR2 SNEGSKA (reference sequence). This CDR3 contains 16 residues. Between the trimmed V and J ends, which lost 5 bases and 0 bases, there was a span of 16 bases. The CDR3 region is CSARKPGHSNTGELFF. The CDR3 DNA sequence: TGCAGTGCTCGAAAACCGGGACATTCGAACACCGGGGAGCTGTTTTTT.

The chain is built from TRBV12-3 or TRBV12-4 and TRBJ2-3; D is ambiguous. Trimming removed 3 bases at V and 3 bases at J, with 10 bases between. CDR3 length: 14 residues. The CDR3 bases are TGTGCCAGCAGTTTGGACGGTGGGACAGATACGCAGTATTTT. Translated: CASSLDGGTDTQYF.

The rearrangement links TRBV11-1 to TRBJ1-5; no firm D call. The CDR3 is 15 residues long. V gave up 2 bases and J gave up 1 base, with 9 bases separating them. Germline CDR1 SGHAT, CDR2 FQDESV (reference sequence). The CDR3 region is CASSLLAGSNQPQHF. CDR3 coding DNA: TGTGCCAGCAGCTTATTGGCGGGGAGCAATCAGCCCCAGCATTTT. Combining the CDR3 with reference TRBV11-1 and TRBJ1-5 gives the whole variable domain EAEVAQSPRYKITEKSQAVAFWCDPISGHATLYWYRQILGQGPELLVQFQDESVVDDSQLPKDRFSAERLKGVDSTLKIQPAELGDSAMYLCASSLLAGSNQPQHFGDGTRLSIL.

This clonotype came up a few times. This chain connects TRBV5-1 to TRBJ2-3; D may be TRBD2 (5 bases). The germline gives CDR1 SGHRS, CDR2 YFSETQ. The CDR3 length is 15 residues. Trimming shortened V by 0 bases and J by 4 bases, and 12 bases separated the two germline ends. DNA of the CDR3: TGCGCCAGCAGCTTGGTATCGGGGAGCGCAGATACGCAGTATTTT. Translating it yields CASSLVSGSADTQYF.

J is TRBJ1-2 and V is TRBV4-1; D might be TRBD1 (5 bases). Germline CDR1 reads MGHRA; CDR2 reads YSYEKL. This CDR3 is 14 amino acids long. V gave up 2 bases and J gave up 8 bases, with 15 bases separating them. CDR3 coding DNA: TGCGCCAGCAGCCAACTGGCGGGGGTCCTAGGCTACACCTTC. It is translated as CASSQLAGVLGYTF.

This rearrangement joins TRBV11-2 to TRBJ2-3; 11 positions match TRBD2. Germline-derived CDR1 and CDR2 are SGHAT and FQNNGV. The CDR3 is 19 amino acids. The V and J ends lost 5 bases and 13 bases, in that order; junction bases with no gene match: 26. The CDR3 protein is CASSRSSVALALAGVGEYF. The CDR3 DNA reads TGTGCCAGCAGCCGTTCTAGTGTGGCCCTGGCACTAGCGGGAGTGGGGGAGTATTTT.

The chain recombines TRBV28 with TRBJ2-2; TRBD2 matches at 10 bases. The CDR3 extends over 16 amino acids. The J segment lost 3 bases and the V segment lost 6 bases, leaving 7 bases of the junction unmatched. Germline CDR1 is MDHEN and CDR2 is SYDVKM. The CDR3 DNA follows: TGTGCCAGCAGCCCCGGCGGACTAGCGGACACCGGGGAGCTGTTTTTT. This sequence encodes CASSPGGLADTGELFF.

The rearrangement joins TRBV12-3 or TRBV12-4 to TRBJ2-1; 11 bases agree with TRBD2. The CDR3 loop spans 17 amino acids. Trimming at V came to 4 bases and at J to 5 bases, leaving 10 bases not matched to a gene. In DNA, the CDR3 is TGTGCCAGCAGTTCCTTTACGGGACTAGCGGCCCACAATGAGCAGTTCTTC. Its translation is CASSSFTGLAAHNEQFF.

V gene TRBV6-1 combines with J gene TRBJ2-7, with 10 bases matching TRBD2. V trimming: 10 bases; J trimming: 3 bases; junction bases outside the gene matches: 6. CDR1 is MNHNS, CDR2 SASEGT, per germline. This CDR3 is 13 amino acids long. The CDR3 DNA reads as TGTGCCACCCTCCTAGCGGGAGTCTACGAGCAGTACTTC. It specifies CATLLAGVYEQYF.

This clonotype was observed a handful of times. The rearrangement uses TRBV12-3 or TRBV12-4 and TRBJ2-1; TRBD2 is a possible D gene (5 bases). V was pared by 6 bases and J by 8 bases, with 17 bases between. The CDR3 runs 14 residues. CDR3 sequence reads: CASSKPPRVDEQFF. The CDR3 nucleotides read TGTGCCAGCAGCAAGCCACCGAGGGTGGATGAGCAGTTCTTC.

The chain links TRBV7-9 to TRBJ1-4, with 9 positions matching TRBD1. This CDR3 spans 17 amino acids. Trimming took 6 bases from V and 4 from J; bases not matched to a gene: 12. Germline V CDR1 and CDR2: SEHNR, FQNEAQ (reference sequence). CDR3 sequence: CASSIPGQGHLNEKLFF. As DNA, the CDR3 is TGTGCCAGCAGTATTCCGGGACAGGGACATCTTAATGAAAAACTGTTTTTT.

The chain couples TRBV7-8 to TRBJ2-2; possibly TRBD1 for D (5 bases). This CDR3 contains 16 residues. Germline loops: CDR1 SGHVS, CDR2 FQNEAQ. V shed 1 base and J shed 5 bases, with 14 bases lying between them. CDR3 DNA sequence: TGTGCCAGCAGCTTAGGGGGCTTTTCGAGGACCGGGGAGCTGTTTTTT. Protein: CASSLGGFSRTGELFF.

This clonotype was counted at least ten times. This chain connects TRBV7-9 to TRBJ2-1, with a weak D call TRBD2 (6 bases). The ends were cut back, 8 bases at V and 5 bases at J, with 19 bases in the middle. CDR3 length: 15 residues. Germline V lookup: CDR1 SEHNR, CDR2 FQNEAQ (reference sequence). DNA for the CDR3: TGTGCCAGCGAGTCCTCCGGGACTGAAGACAATGAGCAGTTCTTC. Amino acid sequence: CASESSGTEDNEQFF. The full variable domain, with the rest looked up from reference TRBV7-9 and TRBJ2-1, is DTGVSQNPRHKITKRGQNVTFRCDPISEHNRLYWYRQTLGQGPEFLTYFQNEAQLEKSRLLSDRFSAERPKGSFSTLEIQRTEQGDSAMYLCASESSGTEDNEQFFGPGTRLTVL.

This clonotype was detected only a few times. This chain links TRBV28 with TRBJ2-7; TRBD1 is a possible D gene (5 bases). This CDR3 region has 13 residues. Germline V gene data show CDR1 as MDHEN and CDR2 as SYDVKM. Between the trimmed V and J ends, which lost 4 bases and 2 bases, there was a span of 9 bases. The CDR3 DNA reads TGTGCCAGCAGTTCGGACATAGCCTACGAGCAGTACTTC. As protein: CASSSDIAYEQYF.

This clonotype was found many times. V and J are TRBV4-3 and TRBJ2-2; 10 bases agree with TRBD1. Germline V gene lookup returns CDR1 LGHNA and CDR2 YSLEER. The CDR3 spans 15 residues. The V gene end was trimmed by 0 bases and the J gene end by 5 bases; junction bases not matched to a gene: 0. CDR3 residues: CASSQEGQGTGELFF. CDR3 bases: TGCGCCAGCAGCCAAGAGGGACAGGGGACCGGGGAGCTGTTTTTT.

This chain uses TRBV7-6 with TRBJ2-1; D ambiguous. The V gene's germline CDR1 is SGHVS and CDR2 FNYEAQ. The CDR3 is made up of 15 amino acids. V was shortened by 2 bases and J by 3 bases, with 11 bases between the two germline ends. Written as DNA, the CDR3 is TGTGCCAGCAGCTTAACCACGAGACTCTACAATGAGCAGTTCTTC. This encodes CASSLTTRLYNEQFF.

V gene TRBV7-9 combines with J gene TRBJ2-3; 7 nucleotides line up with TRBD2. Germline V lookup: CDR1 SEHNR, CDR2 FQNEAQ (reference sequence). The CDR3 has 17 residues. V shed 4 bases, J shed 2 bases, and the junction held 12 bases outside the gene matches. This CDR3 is CASSSISGPRNTDTQYF. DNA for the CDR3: TGTGCCAGCAGCTCAATTAGCGGGCCTAGGAACACAGATACGCAGTATTTT.

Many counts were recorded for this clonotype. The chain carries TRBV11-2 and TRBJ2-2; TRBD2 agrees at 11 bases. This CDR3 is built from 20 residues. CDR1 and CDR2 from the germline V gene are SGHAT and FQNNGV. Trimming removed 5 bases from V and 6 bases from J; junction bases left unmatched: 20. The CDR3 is CASSLFSATSGNSHPGELFF. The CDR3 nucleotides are TGTGCCAGCAGCCTCTTCTCGGCGACTAGCGGGAACAGTCACCCCGGGGAGCTGTTTTTT.

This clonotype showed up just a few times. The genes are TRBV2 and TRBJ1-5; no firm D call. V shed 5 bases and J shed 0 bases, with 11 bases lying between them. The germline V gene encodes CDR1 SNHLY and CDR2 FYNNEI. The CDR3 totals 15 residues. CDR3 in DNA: TGTGCCAGCAGTCGCAGGAGTTATAGCAATCAGCCCCAGCATTTT. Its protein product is CASSRRSYSNQPQHF.

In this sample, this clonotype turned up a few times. The CDR3 spells CASSDSPNSGNTIYF. The CDR3, as DNA: TGCGCCAGTTCGGACAGCCCCAATTCTGGAAACACCATATATTTT. The chain joins TRBV5-1 to TRBJ1-3, with D possibly being TRBD1 (6 bases). This CDR3 comprises 15 residues. The germline V gene encodes CDR1 SGHRS and CDR2 YFSETQ. V gave up 8 bases and J gave up 1 base, with 16 bases separating them.

CDR3 protein: CASSPWTADTEAFF. DNA of the CDR3: TGCGCCAGCAGCCCCTGGACGGCCGACACTGAAGCTTTCTTT. The chain is built from TRBV4-1 and TRBJ1-1, with D unclear. There are 14 residues in the CDR3. V was pared by 4 bases and J by 3 bases, with 12 bases between. Germline V gene sequence: CDR1 MGHRA, CDR2 YSYEKL.